The sequence of this T cell receptor (beta chain) was determined in a study of blood T cell repertoires in COVID-19. Repertoires were generated with immunoSEQ multiplex PCR, while TCRdb's copy carries only in-frame clones and drops some. The sample includes around 250,000 clones, approximately 80% of them seen just once. After removal of 3 bases from V and 0 bases from J, the junction contained 4 bases not matched to a gene. Germline CDR1 and CDR2: LGHNA and YNFKEQ. CDR3 length: 18 amino acids. This chain links TRBV4-2 with TRBJ2-1, with 14 positions matching TRBD2. The receptor was isolated from an elderly woman with acute or convalescent COVID-19. Source material: peripheral blood. CDR3 amino acids: CASSQGLAGVGSYNEQFF. Written as DNA, the CDR3 is TGTGCCAGCAGCCAGGGACTAGCGGGAGTAGGCTCCTACAATGAGCAGTTCTTC.